This TCR beta chain was sequenced for a study of CD8+ T cells in alopecia areata. Study details: Treated individuals took tofacitinib by mouth, 5 to 10 mg twice daily. Treatment ran 6 to 18 months, with 6 months of follow-up afterward. Findings of the study overall: Alphabeta T cells residing in normal skin are also sequenced in scalp samples.

Of note for this clone: Its specificity is unknown.

Researchers gathered lesional scalp punch biopsies and peripheral blood from patients with alopecia areata. Germline V gene data show CDR1 as SQVTM and CDR2 as ANQGSEA. The CDR3 is 14 residues long. With V trimmed by 0 bases and J by 5 bases, 7 bases remained unmatched. Sequencing used cDNA as its template, made by extracting RNA and reverse transcribing it. Using immunoSEQ multiplex PCR, the repertoire was profiled, and TCRdb retains in-frame clones only, with some absent. The data hold 100,000 to 150,000 clones, with under 40% observed a single time. Sequenced input: CD4+ T cells sorted from blood. This chain connects TRBV29-1 to TRBJ2-7; TRBD1 agrees at 7 bases. The sequence was collected from a human donor with alopecia areata. The CDR3: CSVEDQNRGHEQYF. The DNA for the CDR3 is TGCAGCGTTGAAGATCAGAACAGGGGACACGAGCAGTACTTC.